This TCR beta chain appears in the sequencing data of a study of human T cells and chemical hapten exposure. The CDR3 sequence is 15 residues long. Germline V gene sequence: CDR1 SGHDN, CDR2 FVKESK. V shed 5 bases and J shed 3 bases, with 17 bases lying between them. Time point given: patch test 2, 6 weeks after DPC sensitization. As to treatment: therapeutic diphenylcyclopropenone sensitization with weekly scalp DPC. This clonotype was counted many times. The study used a library that attached unique molecular identifiers to individual cDNA molecules. In the study's own analysis: Sample TCR counts, which ranged from 23,224 to 690,600, had a median of approximately 95,000. MiXCR, applied by TCRdb to the RACE reads, yields one record per CDR3 protein. In this record, the V and J calls reflect TCRdb's handling and not the investigators' own analysis. The table lists around 100,000 distinct CDR3 sequences, roughly an eighth of them singletons, with 3.2% in the top ten.

Here the sequenced sample was whole blood, taken in connection with sensitization to the hapten diphenylcyclopropenone (DPC). The J gene is TRBJ2-7, the V gene TRBV14; maybe TRBD2 (5 bases). The receptor was isolated from a woman between 40 and 55 years old with alopecia areata. Some clones in this sample may be carry-over from other donors' samples. DNA of the CDR3: TGTGCCAGCAGCTTCGGGGTGGAGCGGATCTACGAGCAGTACTTC. Translated: CASSFGVERIYEQYF.